A selection of T cell receptor beta chains follows, all from one sample in a study of blood T cell repertoires in COVID-19. Measured with immunoSEQ multiplex PCR; TCRdb has only the in-frame clones, and not every one. The table shows roughly 500,000 clones, with approximately 83% occurring only once. The sequencing sample was made of peripheral blood. The receptors derive from a human donor in a cohort sampled during active COVID-19. The CDR3 runs from the conserved cysteine through the conserved F or W. Where a row states a size, it is once, few, many or the class of an expanded clone; other rows omit it.

clone_size	v_call	j_call	cdr3_aa
.	TRBV6-6	TRBJ1-5	CASINSGAGGDQPQHF
.	TRBV5-4	TRBJ2-3	CASSLVGGADTQYF
once	TRBV19	TRBJ2-3	CATSPGVGTDTQYF
.	TRBV18	TRBJ2-5	CASSPSRGQETQYF
.	TRBV2	TRBJ2-3	CASSPTGVDTDTQYF
.	TRBV21-1	TRBJ2-7	CASSPKEEQYF
few	TRBV5-1	TRBJ1-2	CASSLNRANYGYTF
.	TRBV2	TRBJ2-3	CASRRSRGASTDTQYF
.	TRBV3-1/TRBV3-2	TRBJ2-4	CASSQDLTSGILNIQYF
.	TRBV19	TRBJ1-6	CASKIQQGLYNSPLHF
.	TRBV3-1/TRBV3-2	TRBJ2-7	CASSLGTSGNGYEQYF
once	TRBV2	TRBJ2-1	CASARRSPGLVYNEQFF
.	TRBV7-2	TRBJ2-7	CASSLAVREPPYEQYF
.	TRBV12-3/TRBV12-4	TRBJ2-7	CASSPQGPYEQYF
.	TRBV9	TRBJ2-7	CASSAGLGVYEQYF
.	TRBV23-1	TRBJ2-4	CASSQSFPLAKNIQYF
.	TRBV19	TRBJ1-2	CASSEQRDYNYGYTF
.	TRBV29-1	TRBJ1-1	CSVVREQGLTEAFF
.	TRBV6-5	TRBJ2-1	CASTRGRSLEQFF
.	TRBV5-6	TRBJ2-7	CASSFSPGLALAYEQYF
.	TRBV5-1	TRBJ1-1	CASSRGVQGNTEAFF
few	TRBV28	TRBJ1-1	CASTIGVEAFF
.	TRBV19	TRBJ2-2	CASSPSRRDGELFF
.	TRBV30	TRBJ1-2	CAWNSGAPGPASQGYTF
.	TRBV7-8	TRBJ2-7	CASSFGTGDEQYF
few	TRBV23-1	TRBJ2-1	CASSQYPAGGSNEQFF
.	TRBV27	TRBJ2-7	CASSLTSAYEQYF
.	TRBV6-2/TRBV6-3	TRBJ2-5	CASSYGGWETQYF
.	TRBV3-1/TRBV3-2	TRBJ2-7	CASSQDGGRAYEQYF
.	TRBV1	TRBJ2-7	CTSSPAKETSAYEQYF
few	TRBV7-9	TRBJ2-7	CASSLYPGTVGLEQYF
.	TRBV2	TRBJ1-2	CASEQGKNSWHGYTF
.	TRBV9	TRBJ1-3	CASSTGTGVGNTIYF